This T cell receptor (beta chain) was recovered during a study of shared clonotypes between healthy human individuals. With regard to this clone: Its antigen is not identified. Other DNA sequences of this sample code for an identical CDR3.

In replicate PCRs of sorted subsets, about 190 ng DNA, approximately 32,000 T cell genomes, was used. Sequenced by immunoSEQ multiplex PCR; TCRdb stores in-frame clones only, minus some. The sample has millions of clones, 90% to 95% seen once; the top ten hold 0.39%. CD4+ cells yielded CD45RA+ naive and CD45RA-negative memory subsets. Overall study results and limits: Sampling was confined to blood; repertoires within tissues likely differ. Represented genetic and exposure-history diversity was restricted by having few donors.

The sample was naive CD4+ T cells from PBMCs. Subset defined: CD45RA+ positively selected. The source is a man younger than 35 in good health. Some clones in this sample may be carry-over from other donors' samples.

Here the CDR3 reads CASSSGQSYEQYF. The CDR3 DNA sequence: TGTGCCAGCAGTTCGGGACAAAGCTACGAGCAGTACTTC. The rearrangement uses TRBV28 and TRBJ2-7; D is perhaps TRBD1 (6 bases). There are 13 residues in the CDR3. Trimming stripped 4 bases from V and 3 bases from J, with 10 bases between. CDR1 is MDHEN, CDR2 SYDVKM, per germline.